This T cell receptor (beta chain) was identified during a study of shared clonotypes between healthy human individuals. For the study at large: The cohort comprised a couple of women and a few men. Their ages spanned 18 to 49 years. Study results and limitations: When compared with the clonotypes that were shared by all four sorted-subset donors, the non-shared clonotypes turned out to have lower generation probabilities. It was expected that sequencing depth would affect clonotype sharing among donors.

Each sorted subset replicate got 200 ng genomic DNA, 30,000 or so genomes. TCRdb's table, derived via immunoSEQ multiplex PCR, lists solely in-frame clones and lacks some. The sample has some 1.5 million clones, nearly 99% seen once. Note on this clone: Its antigen is not identified.

Sequencing was performed on naive CD4+ T cells sorted from blood. The sample's subset: CD45RA+ positively selected. The receptor's source is a man in his thirties or forties in good health.

CDR3 DNA: TGTGCCAGCAGAGTGGGGATAGCGGACTCCTACGAGCAGTACTTC. It is translated as CASRVGIADSYEQYF. The V call is TRBV5-4, the J call TRBJ2-7; tentatively, D is TRBD2 (6 bases). The CDR3 is 15 amino acids. Trimming took off 5 bases at V and 0 bases at J, with 15 bases between the two ends. The germline V gene has CDR1 SGHNT and CDR2 YYREEE (reference sequence).